These 25 T cell receptor beta chains were sequenced from one sample in a study of early T cells in non-severe SARS-CoV-2 infection. TCRdb recomputed calls from the 5' RACE reads with MiXCR, one row per CDR3 protein. This table has 80,000 to 95,000 distinct CDR3 sequences, around a sixth appearing once. The sample was whole blood, taken at baseline. These receptor sequences come from an adult who was a healthcare worker with PCR-confirmed SARS-CoV-2 infection or an uninfected control (not recorded which).

The chain employs TRBV11-2 and TRBJ2-3, with D perhaps being TRBD1 or TRBD2 (5 bases each). Trimming removed 5 bases from V and 2 bases from J, with 8 bases in between. There are 13 residues in the CDR3. Germline V gene lookup returns CDR1 SGHAT and CDR2 FQNNGV. The CDR3 DNA sequence: TGTGCCAGCAGCCCCGGGACCACAGATACGCAGTATTTT. This codes for CASSPGTTDTQYF.

This clonotype was detected ten times or more. J is TRBJ1-4 and V is TRBV3-1; D is perhaps TRBD1 (5 bases). This CDR3 is built from 13 residues. Trimming shortened V by 2 bases and J by 10 bases, and 11 bases separated the two germline ends. Looked up from germline, CDR1 is LGHDT and CDR2 is YNNKEL (reference sequence). CDR3 residues: CASSQQGSGKLFF. CDR3 bases: TGTGCCAGCAGCCAACAGGGCTCAGGAAAACTGTTTTTT.

This clonotype appeared a few times. The chain joins TRBV5-1 to TRBJ2-1; D gene unclear. V lost 5 bases and J lost 6, with 6 bases in between. The CDR3 spans 11 residues. In germline, CDR1 is SGHRS, CDR2 YFSETQ. The CDR3 bases are TGCGCCAGCAGGGCAGGCAATGAGCAGTTCTTC. It translates to CASRAGNEQFF.

The sample holds a few counts of this clonotype. The rearrangement joins TRBV5-1 to TRBJ2-4; 9 positions agree with TRBD2. Germline CDR1 SGHRS, CDR2 YFSETQ. The junction had 1 base not matched to a gene; V was cut back by 2 bases and J by 13 bases. The CDR3 extends over 11 amino acids. The CDR3 nucleotides read TGCGCCAGCAGCTTCAGCGGGAGGCAGTACTTC. This translates into CASSFSGRQYF.

This clonotype was observed many times. The rearrangement joins TRBV7-2 to TRBJ2-1; 9 nucleotides line up with TRBD2. V gave up 5 bases and J gave up 7 bases; unmatched junction bases: 9. CDR3 length equals 15 residues. Germline CDR1 is SGHTA and CDR2 is FQGNSA. As DNA, the CDR3 is TGTGCCAGCAGCCCCGGGTCTAGCGGGAAGAATGAGCAGTTCTTC. This encodes CASSPGSSGKNEQFF.

This clonotype was picked up a small number of times. This chain joins TRBV18 and TRBJ2-1, with 8 bases fitting TRBD2. Germline values: CDR1 KGHSH, CDR2 LQKENI. The CDR3 is made up of 13 amino acids. V shed 3 bases, J shed 12 bases, and the junction held 7 bases outside the gene matches. The CDR3 coding sequence is TGTGCCAGCTCACCTCCGGGACTAGAGTCGCAGTTCTTC. Residues: CASSPPGLESQFF.

This clonotype was seen more than once but under ten times. The chain employs TRBV7-9 and TRBJ2-7; TRBD2 matches 7 bases. This CDR3 comprises 12 residues. V shed 5 bases, J shed 4 bases, and the junction held 2 bases outside the gene matches. Looked up from germline, CDR1 is SEHNR and CDR2 is FQNEAQ (reference sequence). DNA for the CDR3: TGTGCCAGCAGCATCGGGGGGTACGAGCAGTACTTC. Its translation is CASSIGGYEQYF. The whole variable domain, filled in from reference TRBV7-9 and TRBJ2-7, reads DTGVSQNPRHKITKRGQNVTFRCDPISEHNRLYWYRQTLGQGPEFLTYFQNEAQLEKSRLLSDRFSAERPKGSFSTLEIQRTEQGDSAMYLCASSIGGYEQYFGPGTRLTVT.

This clonotype was seen only a few times. The chain joins TRBV5-6 to TRBJ1-1, with 7 positions matching TRBD1. The germline V gene encodes CDR1 SGHDT and CDR2 YYEEEE. V shed 3 bases and J 3 bases; nucleotides not matched to a gene: 5. The CDR3 consists of 14 residues. DNA of the CDR3: TGTGCCAGCAGCTGGAGGGGGCAGGACACTGAAGCTTTCTTT. Translated, it gives CASSWRGQDTEAFF. Looking up the rest from reference TRBV5-6 and TRBJ1-1 gives the full variable domain: DAGVTQSPTHLIKTRGQQVTLRCSPKSGHDTVSWYQQALGQGPQFIFQYYEEEERQRGNFPDRFSGHQFPNYSSELNVNALLLGDSALYLCASSWRGQDTEAFFGQGTRLTVV.

The V gene is TRBV5-4, the J gene TRBJ2-4, with D perhaps matching TRBD2 (5 bases). This CDR3 spans 15 amino acids. CDR1 SGHNT and CDR2 YYREEE come from the germline V gene (reference sequence). Trimming shortened V by 2 bases and J by 0 bases, and 9 bases separated the two germline ends. CDR3 DNA: TGTGCCAGCAGCTTAGGGAGTGTAGCCAAAAACATTCAGTACTTC. Translation: CASSLGSVAKNIQYF.

The chain has TRBV2 and TRBJ2-1; 9 bases line up with TRBD1. CDR1 is SNHLY, CDR2 FYNNEI, per germline. The J segment lost 6 bases and the V segment lost 7 bases, leaving 4 bases of the junction unmatched. The CDR3 consists of 13 residues. The CDR3 sequence: CASNPDRGNEQFF. The CDR3 DNA sequence: TGTGCCAGCAATCCGGACAGGGGCAATGAGCAGTTCTTC.

This clonotype was seen repeatedly, ten times or more. The J gene is TRBJ2-1, the V gene TRBV7-9; possibly TRBD1 for D (6 bases). The CDR3 has 12 amino acids. The V and J ends lost 1 base and 9 bases respectively, with 7 bases between them. The germline CDR1 and CDR2 sequences are SEHNR and FQNEAQ (reference sequence). In DNA, the CDR3 is TGTGCCAGCAGCTTAGGGGGGCTTGAGCAGTTCTTC. Its protein product is CASSLGGLEQFF.

This clonotype was counted many times. V and J are TRBV7-2 and TRBJ2-1; tentatively, D is TRBD2 (5 bases). This CDR3 contains 13 residues. Germline V gene lookup returns CDR1 SGHTA and CDR2 FQGNSA. The V end lost 5 bases, the J end lost 7 bases, and 12 bases lay between the germline ends. The CDR3 DNA reads TGTGCCAGCAGCCCAGAGGGCTGGAATGAGCAGTTCTTC. Amino acids: CASSPEGWNEQFF.

V usage is TRBV13 and J usage is TRBJ2-7; tentatively, D is TRBD1 (5 bases). From germline, CDR1 is PRHDT and CDR2 FYEKMQ (reference sequence). The CDR3 consists of 14 residues. Between the trimmed V and J ends, which lost 3 bases and 0 bases, there was a span of 9 bases. The CDR3 loop is CASSLGRNSYEQYF. As DNA, the CDR3 is TGTGCCAGCAGCTTGGGGCGAAACTCCTACGAGCAGTACTTC.

This CDR3 is CASSHRTSGNTGELFF. In nucleotides, the CDR3 is TGTGCCAGCAGCCATAGGACTAGCGGGAACACCGGGGAGCTGTTTTTT. The chain employs TRBV11-2 and TRBJ2-2, with 10 bases lining up with TRBD2. This CDR3 has 16 amino acids. Germline CDR1 is SGHAT and CDR2 is FQNNGV. V gave up 5 bases and J gave up 1 base; unmatched junction bases: 4.

This clonotype came up a few times. The rearrangement links TRBV18 to TRBJ2-1, with D unresolved. From germline, CDR1 is KGHSH and CDR2 LQKENI. The CDR3 is made up of 14 amino acids. Trimming took off 0 bases at V and 9 bases at J, with 12 bases between the two ends. The CDR3 is CASSPPSTWGEQFF. The CDR3 nucleotides are TGTGCCAGCTCACCACCTTCAACCTGGGGTGAGCAGTTCTTC. Full variable domain (rest looked up from reference TRBV18 and TRBJ2-1): NAGVMQNPRHLVRRRGQEARLRCSPMKGHSHVYWYRQLPEEGLKFMVYLQKENIIDESGMPKERFSAEFPKEGPSILRIQQVVRGDSAAYFCASSPPSTWGEQFFGPGTRLTVL.

The gene calls are TRBV3-1 and TRBJ2-7; 7 bases align to TRBD2. There are 14 residues in the CDR3. The germline V gene encodes CDR1 LGHDT and CDR2 YNNKEL (reference sequence). J gave up 6 bases and V 4 bases, and 9 bases lay outside the gene matches. The CDR3 spells CASSLGGGAREQYF. DNA of the CDR3: TGTGCCAGCAGCCTGGGGGGAGGGGCGCGCGAGCAGTACTTC.

The chain links TRBV18 to TRBJ1-5, with TRBD1 matching over 9 bases. Trimming took 3 bases from V and 5 from J; bases not matched to a gene: 5. Germline CDR1 KGHSH, CDR2 LQKENI. CDR3 length: 15 residues. The CDR3 nucleotides are TGTGCCAGCTCACCTTGGACAGGGGACGATCAGCCCCAGCATTTT. It encodes CASSPWTGDDQPQHF.

V usage is TRBV6-2 or TRBV6-3 and J usage is TRBJ1-1; D is undetermined. The V end lost 2 bases, the J end lost 4 bases, and 8 bases lay between the germline ends. Germline values: CDR1 MNHEY, CDR2 SVGEGT. The CDR3 is made up of 13 amino acids. The CDR3 DNA reads as TGTGCCAGCAGTTACGAGGGTAGCACTGAAGCTTTCTTT. Translation: CASSYEGSTEAFF.

This clonotype was seen a handful of times. The chain uses TRBV28 and TRBJ2-3; TRBD2 matches at 12 bases. Germline CDR1 MDHEN, CDR2 SYDVKM. V lost 6 bases to trimming and J lost 3 bases; unmatched junction nucleotides: 7. The CDR3 spans 16 residues. This CDR3 is CASSLLAGGGTDTQYF. The CDR3 DNA reads TGTGCCAGCAGCTTACTAGCGGGAGGAGGAACAGATACGCAGTATTTT. Combining the CDR3 with reference TRBV28 and TRBJ2-3 gives the whole variable domain DVKVTQSSRYLVKRTGEKVFLECVQDMDHENMFWYRQDPGLGLRLIYFSYDVKMKEKGDIPEGYSVSREKKERFSLILESASTNQTSMYLCASSLLAGGGTDTQYFGPGTRLTVL.

This clonotype was counted a few times. The chain links TRBV11-2 to TRBJ2-2; D may be TRBD2 (6 bases). V lost 0 bases, J lost 5 bases, and 10 bases lay in between. Germline lookup yields CDR1 SGHAT and CDR2 FQNNGV. The CDR3 covers 15 residues. CDR3: CASSLEPSGTGELFF. The CDR3 nucleotides are TGTGCCAGCAGCTTAGAGCCCAGCGGGACCGGGGAGCTGTTTTTT.

This clonotype was seen many times. This sequence joins TRBV11-2 and TRBJ2-1; D gene unclear. CDR1 is SGHAT and CDR2 is FQNNGV in the germline V gene. The CDR3 runs 13 residues. V lost 3 bases to trimming and J lost 7 bases, with 10 bases between them. This CDR3 is CASSFDSGNEQFF. Written as DNA, the CDR3 is TGTGCCAGCAGCTTCGATAGTGGGAATGAGCAGTTCTTC.

The chain joins TRBV7-8 to TRBJ2-2; 8 bases agree with TRBD2. Looked up from germline, CDR1 is SGHVS and CDR2 is FQNEAQ. This CDR3 region has 16 residues. The V gene end was trimmed by 5 bases and the J gene end by 3 bases; junction bases not matched to a gene: 8. The CDR3 protein is CASSPKREYHTGELFF. The CDR3 coding sequence is TGTGCCAGCAGCCCTAAGCGGGAGTATCACACCGGGGAGCTGTTTTTT.

This clonotype was counted a single time. The rearrangement joins TRBV30 to TRBJ1-2; possible D gene TRBD1, 5 bases. Germline-derived CDR1 and CDR2 are GTSNPN and SVGIG (reference sequence). There are 10 residues in the CDR3. Trimming stripped 5 bases from V and 5 bases from J, with 6 bases between. DNA of the CDR3: TGTGCCTGGGGGGCATATGGCTACACCTTC. It encodes CAWGAYGYTF. Full variable domain (remainder filled in from reference TRBV30 and TRBJ1-2): SQTIHQWPATLVQPVGSPLSLECTVEGTSNPNLYWYRQAAGRGLQLLFYSVGIGQISSEVPQNLSASRPQDRQFILSSKKLLLSDSGFYLCAWGAYGYTFGSGTRLTVV.

V gene TRBV20-1 combines with J gene TRBJ2-3, with 8 bases identical to TRBD2. CDR3 length: 16 residues. V dropped 1 base and J dropped 0; count of bases not matched to a gene: 6. The germline V gene encodes CDR1 DFQATT and CDR2 SNEGSKA (reference sequence). CDR3 DNA: TGCAGTGCTAGAGGGGCTAGCGGGTATAGCACAGATACGCAGTATTTT. Its protein is CSARGASGYSTDTQYF.

This clonotype has just a few counts. This chain connects TRBV12-3 or TRBV12-4 to TRBJ2-1, with 13 bases fitting TRBD2. Trimming took 4 bases from V and 10 from J; bases not matched to a gene: 4. The CDR3 length is 14 residues. For the CDR3, the DNA is TGTGCCAGCAGTTCGGGACTAGCGGGACCGGAGCAGTTCTTC. It translates to CASSSGLAGPEQFF.